This T cell receptor (beta chain) came from a study of graft-versus-host responses after intestinal transplantation. Repertoires were generated with immunoSEQ multiplex PCR, while TCRdb's copy carries only in-frame clones and drops some. The data hold 74,000 or so clones, with 92% observed a single time. Germline V gene sequence: CDR1 MGHRA, CDR2 YSYEKL. This CDR3 has 14 residues. With V trimmed by 4 bases and J by 5 bases, 5 bases remained unmatched. The source was PBMCs, collected 98 days after intestinal transplantation. The origin of this receptor is a human patient who received an intestinal transplant, so some T cells may come from the graft donor. This chain joins TRBV4-1 and TRBJ2-7, with 10 nucleotides matching TRBD2. The CDR3: CASSLSGTSDEQYF. The CDR3 nucleotides read TGCGCCAGCAGCCTCTCCGGGACTAGCGACGAGCAGTACTTC.